These T cell receptor beta chains were read from a single sample in a study of CD8+CD57+ T cells in acquired aplastic anemia. TCRdb recomputed calls from the reads with MiXCR, one row per CDR3 protein. Of approximately 170,000 distinct CDR3 sequences listed, 54% are singletons. Material for sequencing was sorted CD4+, CD8+, or CD8+CD57+ T cells (not recorded which) from PBMCs. The origin of the receptors is a human donor in good health, serving as a control. The CDR3 runs from the conserved cysteine through the conserved F or W. D genes are given only for firm matches. Clone size, where shown, is once, few, many, or a class for clones that have expanded.

d_gene: TRBD1; j_gene: TRBJ1-6; v_gene: TRBV7-2; abundance: few; CDR3aa: CASSRDRDNSPLHF; CDR3nt: TGTGCCAGCAGCCGGGACAGGGATAATTCACCCCTCCACTTT
d_gene: .; j_gene: TRBJ1-5; v_gene: TRBV7-2; abundance: .; CDR3aa: CASSAGHDGTQHF; CDR3nt: TGTGCCAGCAGCGCTGGGCATGATGGGACCCAGCATTTT
d_gene: .; j_gene: TRBJ1-1; v_gene: TRBV5-1; abundance: few; CDR3aa: CASSGQGGVNTEAFF; CDR3nt: TGCGCCAGCAGCGGGCAGGGCGGCGTGAACACTGAAGCTTTCTTT
d_gene: .; j_gene: TRBJ2-7; v_gene: TRBV7-8; abundance: .; CDR3aa: CASSPQTAAYEQYF; CDR3nt: TGTGCCAGCAGCCCCCAGACAGCAGCCTACGAGCAGTACTTC
d_gene: TRBD2; j_gene: TRBJ2-1; v_gene: TRBV5-1; abundance: many; CDR3aa: CASSLGLAVSSYNEQFF; CDR3nt: TGCGCCAGCAGCCTAGGACTAGCGGTAAGCTCCTACAATGAGCAGTTCTTC
d_gene: TRBD2; j_gene: TRBJ2-6; v_gene: TRBV30; abundance: .; CDR3aa: CAWAEDSTSVYSGANVLTF; CDR3nt: TGTGCCTGGGCTGAGGACTCGACTAGCGTGTACTCTGGGGCCAACGTCCTGACTTTC
d_gene: TRBD1; j_gene: TRBJ1-2; v_gene: TRBV10-3; abundance: many; CDR3aa: CAISEAGGYGYTF; CDR3nt: TGTGCCATCAGTGAAGCAGGGGGTTATGGCTACACCTTC
d_gene: TRBD1; j_gene: TRBJ2-7; v_gene: TRBV2; abundance: .; CDR3aa: CASSGRQGASEQYF; CDR3nt: TGTGCCAGCAGTGGGAGACAGGGGGCTTCCGAGCAGTACTTC
d_gene: .; j_gene: TRBJ1-2; v_gene: TRBV12-3/TRBV12-4; abundance: many; CDR3aa: CASTKGQLINYGYTF; CDR3nt: TGTGCCAGCACTAAAGGACAGCTGATTAACTATGGCTACACCTTC
d_gene: TRBD2; j_gene: TRBJ2-1; v_gene: TRBV7-8; abundance: few; CDR3aa: CASSLGGGASWNEQFF; CDR3nt: TGTGCCAGCAGCTTAGGCGGGGGGGCTTCGTGGAATGAGCAGTTCTTC
d_gene: .; j_gene: TRBJ1-6; v_gene: TRBV12-3/TRBV12-4; abundance: .; CDR3aa: CASSWTYYNSPLHF; CDR3nt: TGTGCCAGCAGTTGGACCTACTATAATTCACCCCTCCACTTT
d_gene: TRBD2; j_gene: TRBJ2-7; v_gene: TRBV2; abundance: .; CDR3aa: CASRAGGPYEQYF; CDR3nt: TGTGCCAGCCGAGCGGGGGGGCCCTACGAGCAGTACTTC
d_gene: TRBD1; j_gene: TRBJ2-5; v_gene: TRBV20-1; abundance: .; CDR3aa: CSVRGQGMETQYF; CDR3nt: TGCAGTGTTCGCGGACAGGGCATGGAGACCCAGTACTTC
d_gene: TRBD2; j_gene: TRBJ2-7; v_gene: TRBV19; abundance: once; CDR3aa: CASSAPRSGGTYEQYF; CDR3nt: TGTGCCAGTAGTGCCCCACGTAGCGGGGGAACCTACGAGCAGTACTTC
d_gene: TRBD2; j_gene: TRBJ2-1; v_gene: TRBV20-1; abundance: .; CDR3aa: CSARASAGYNEQFF; CDR3nt: TGCAGTGCTAGAGCCTCAGCGGGGTACAATGAGCAGTTCTTC
d_gene: .; j_gene: TRBJ1-1; v_gene: TRBV5-6; abundance: many; CDR3aa: CASSFRTRHTEAFF; CDR3nt: TGTGCCAGCAGCTTTCGGACACGACACACTGAAGCTTTCTTT
d_gene: .; j_gene: TRBJ2-5; v_gene: TRBV6-5; abundance: many; CDR3aa: CASSYIYFETQYF; CDR3nt: TGTGCCAGCAGCTACATATATTTTGAGACCCAGTACTTC
d_gene: TRBD1; j_gene: TRBJ2-3; v_gene: TRBV5-1; abundance: many; CDR3aa: CASSTVPGQGNTDTQYF; CDR3nt: TGCGCCAGCAGCACCGTCCCGGGACAGGGCAACACAGATACGCAGTATTTT
d_gene: .; j_gene: TRBJ1-1; v_gene: TRBV19; abundance: .; CDR3aa: CASSIVTGGGEAFF; CDR3nt: TGTGCCAGTAGTATAGTTACGGGGGGGGGAGAAGCTTTCTTT
d_gene: .; j_gene: TRBJ2-7; v_gene: TRBV7-2; abundance: many; CDR3aa: CASSLEWAGTYEQYF; CDR3nt: TGTGCCAGCAGCTTAGAATGGGCGGGTACCTACGAGCAGTACTTC
d_gene: .; j_gene: TRBJ1-2; v_gene: TRBV7-3; abundance: .; CDR3aa: CASSLGTQADYGYTF; CDR3nt: TGTGCCAGCAGCTTGGGGACGCAGGCTGACTATGGCTACACCTTC
d_gene: TRBD2; j_gene: TRBJ2-1; v_gene: TRBV5-1; abundance: many; CDR3aa: CASSFRGGNEQFF; CDR3nt: TGCGCCAGCAGCTTTCGGGGGGGCAATGAGCAGTTCTTC
d_gene: TRBD1; j_gene: TRBJ2-5; v_gene: TRBV20-1; abundance: .; CDR3aa: CSATVTGGFGETQYF; CDR3nt: TGCAGTGCTACTGTGACAGGGGGCTTTGGAGAGACCCAGTACTTC
d_gene: .; j_gene: TRBJ1-6; v_gene: TRBV7-2; abundance: .; CDR3aa: CASSQMDKNNSPLHF; CDR3nt: TGCGCCAGCAGCCAAATGGACAAAAATAATTCACCCCTCCACTTT
d_gene: TRBD2; j_gene: TRBJ2-1; v_gene: TRBV24-1; abundance: .; CDR3aa: CATSDHSGASFGEQFF; CDR3nt: TGTGCCACCAGTGATCATAGCGGGGCGAGCTTTGGGGAGCAGTTCTTC
d_gene: TRBD1; j_gene: TRBJ1-1; v_gene: TRBV19; abundance: many; CDR3aa: CASSSGQVKVTEAFF; CDR3nt: TGTGCCAGTAGTTCGGGACAGGTTAAGGTGACTGAAGCTTTCTTT
d_gene: .; j_gene: TRBJ1-2; v_gene: TRBV12-3/TRBV12-4; abundance: few; CDR3aa: CAIRLNREGVYGYTF; CDR3nt: TGTGCCATCAGACTGAACAGGGAGGGCGTCTATGGCTACACCTTC
d_gene: .; j_gene: TRBJ1-1; v_gene: TRBV7-9; abundance: many; CDR3aa: CASSLGGGAFF; CDR3nt: TGTGCCAGCAGCTTAGGGGGAGGAGCTTTCTTT
d_gene: .; j_gene: TRBJ2-1; v_gene: TRBV30; abundance: .; CDR3aa: CAWSVQGYTTGEQFF; CDR3nt: TGTGCCTGGAGTGTACAAGGCTATACTACGGGTGAGCAGTTCTTC
d_gene: .; j_gene: TRBJ2-7; v_gene: TRBV12-3/TRBV12-4; abundance: .; CDR3aa: CASGPTSYEQYF; CDR3nt: TGTGCTAGTGGTCCAACCTCCTACGAGCAGTACTTC
d_gene: TRBD2; j_gene: TRBJ2-7; v_gene: TRBV20-1; abundance: .; CDR3aa: CSARIAGAFEQYF; CDR3nt: TGCAGTGCTAGGATAGCGGGAGCTTTCGAGCAGTACTTC
d_gene: .; j_gene: TRBJ1-1; v_gene: TRBV5-1; abundance: .; CDR3aa: CASSLGSQAGDTEAFF; CDR3nt: TGTGCCAGCAGCTTGGGGTCTCAGGCAGGAGACACTGAAGCTTTCTTT
d_gene: TRBD1; j_gene: TRBJ1-6; v_gene: TRBV25-1; abundance: .; CDR3aa: CASSPSDRYYNSPLHF; CDR3nt: TGTGCCAGCAGTCCCTCGGACAGGTACTATAATTCACCCCTCCACTTT
d_gene: TRBD1; j_gene: TRBJ2-2; v_gene: TRBV7-3; abundance: many; CDR3aa: CASSPGQGGPGELFF; CDR3nt: TGTGCCAGCAGCCCGGGACAGGGGGGGCCCGGGGAGCTGTTTTTT
d_gene: .; j_gene: TRBJ1-1; v_gene: TRBV5-1; abundance: .; CDR3aa: CASSPEVRNTEAFF; CDR3nt: TGCGCCAGCAGCCCGGAAGTGAGGAACACTGAAGCTTTCTTT
d_gene: .; j_gene: TRBJ1-1; v_gene: TRBV9; abundance: .; CDR3aa: CASSPETGNYEAFF; CDR3nt: TGTGCCAGCAGCCCTGAGACAGGAAATTATGAAGCTTTCTTT
d_gene: .; j_gene: TRBJ1-6; v_gene: TRBV12-3/TRBV12-4; abundance: .; CDR3aa: CASSTVGSPLHF; CDR3nt: TGTGCCAGCAGTACAGTTGGTTCACCCCTCCACTTT
d_gene: .; j_gene: TRBJ2-7; v_gene: TRBV12-3/TRBV12-4; abundance: few; CDR3aa: CASRDGAQDEQYF; CDR3nt: TGCGCCAGCAGGGATGGAGCCCAGGACGAGCAGTACTTC
d_gene: .; j_gene: TRBJ2-7; v_gene: TRBV7-8; abundance: .; CDR3aa: CASSTTGVKYEQYF; CDR3nt: TGTGCCAGTAGTACCACGGGGGTAAAATACGAGCAGTACTTC
d_gene: TRBD1; j_gene: TRBJ2-7; v_gene: TRBV2; abundance: .; CDR3aa: CASRLPGTASYEQYF; CDR3nt: TGTGCCAGCAGGCTACCCGGGACAGCATCCTACGAGCAGTACTTC
d_gene: .; j_gene: TRBJ2-7; v_gene: TRBV14; abundance: many; CDR3aa: CASSQVLVYEQYF; CDR3nt: TGTGCCAGCAGCCAAGTACTGGTCTACGAGCAGTACTTC
d_gene: TRBD1; j_gene: TRBJ1-1; v_gene: TRBV3-1; abundance: few; CDR3aa: CASSQNTGGTEAFF; CDR3nt: TGTGCCAGCAGCCAGAATACAGGGGGCACTGAAGCTTTCTTT
d_gene: TRBD2; j_gene: TRBJ2-7; v_gene: TRBV10-3; abundance: .; CDR3aa: CAIGSPPTSSQGRGEQYF; CDR3nt: TGTGCCATCGGGAGCCCTCCGACTAGCAGCCAAGGTAGGGGCGAGCAGTACTTC
d_gene: .; j_gene: TRBJ1-4; v_gene: TRBV19; abundance: many; CDR3aa: CASRPPGHPRGNEKLFF; CDR3nt: TGTGCCAGTAGGCCCCCTGGACACCCTCGGGGAAATGAAAAACTGTTTTTT
d_gene: TRBD1; j_gene: TRBJ2-7; v_gene: TRBV10-2; abundance: .; CDR3aa: CASNAGTGRLIPYEQYF; CDR3nt: TGCGCCAGCAACGCCGGGACAGGGAGGTTAATCCCCTACGAGCAGTACTTC
d_gene: .; j_gene: TRBJ2-7; v_gene: TRBV29-1; abundance: .; CDR3aa: CSLGGHYEQYF; CDR3nt: TGCAGCTTAGGGGGACACTACGAGCAGTACTTC
d_gene: .; j_gene: TRBJ2-3; v_gene: TRBV12-5; abundance: many; CDR3aa: CASGSDFTDTQYF; CDR3nt: TGTGCTAGTGGTTCAGACTTCACAGATACGCAGTATTTT
d_gene: .; j_gene: TRBJ1-1; v_gene: TRBV12-3/TRBV12-4; abundance: many; CDR3aa: CASSWGRVNTEAFF; CDR3nt: TGTGCCAGCAGTTGGGGACGGGTGAACACTGAAGCTTTCTTT
d_gene: TRBD1; j_gene: TRBJ2-5; v_gene: TRBV15; abundance: .; CDR3aa: CATSRPQGPQQETQYF; CDR3nt: TGTGCCACCAGCAGACCACAGGGGCCCCAACAGGAGACCCAGTACTTC
d_gene: .; j_gene: TRBJ1-5; v_gene: TRBV29-1; abundance: .; CDR3aa: CSVGGGTSNQPQHF; CDR3nt: TGCAGCGTTGGGGGGGGAACAAGCAATCAGCCCCAGCATTTT
d_gene: .; j_gene: TRBJ2-1; v_gene: TRBV7-4; abundance: .; CDR3aa: CASSLASHEQFF; CDR3nt: TGTGCCAGCAGCTTAGCGTCACATGAGCAGTTCTTC
d_gene: .; j_gene: TRBJ2-7; v_gene: TRBV29-1; abundance: .; CDR3aa: CSVGEGGLSYEQYF; CDR3nt: TGCAGCGTTGGGGAAGGCGGACTGTCCTACGAGCAGTACTTC
d_gene: TRBD1; j_gene: TRBJ1-2; v_gene: TRBV19; abundance: .; CDR3aa: CASRDRGGNYGYTF; CDR3nt: TGTGCCAGTCGGGACAGGGGAGGGAACTATGGCTACACCTTC
d_gene: TRBD1; j_gene: TRBJ1-2; v_gene: TRBV12-3/TRBV12-4; abundance: many; CDR3aa: CASRRDRDGYTF; CDR3nt: TGTGCCAGCAGAAGAGACAGGGATGGCTACACCTTC
d_gene: TRBD2; j_gene: TRBJ2-1; v_gene: TRBV10-3; abundance: many; CDR3aa: CAISKTSVGDNEQFF; CDR3nt: TGTGCCATCAGTAAGACTAGCGTAGGGGACAATGAGCAGTTCTTC
d_gene: .; j_gene: TRBJ1-6; v_gene: TRBV9; abundance: .; CDR3aa: CASSVGRGASPLHF; CDR3nt: TGTGCCAGCAGCGTAGGCAGGGGTGCTTCACCCCTCCACTTT
d_gene: TRBD2; j_gene: TRBJ2-1; v_gene: TRBV20-1; abundance: many; CDR3aa: CSAPSGGPRYEQFF; CDR3nt: TGCAGTGCTCCCTCGGGGGGGCCTCGGTATGAGCAGTTCTTC
d_gene: TRBD2; j_gene: TRBJ2-1; v_gene: TRBV12-3/TRBV12-4; abundance: .; CDR3aa: CASSTLAGGNNEQFF; CDR3nt: TGTGCCAGCAGTACCCTAGCGGGGGGGAACAATGAGCAGTTCTTC
d_gene: TRBD2; j_gene: TRBJ2-5; v_gene: TRBV7-2; abundance: .; CDR3aa: CASSATGTSGETQYF; CDR3nt: TGTGCCAGCAGCGCCACCGGGACTAGCGGGGAGACCCAGTACTTC
d_gene: .; j_gene: TRBJ2-5; v_gene: TRBV20-1; abundance: many; CDR3aa: CSAMSDSFQETQYF; CDR3nt: TGCAGTGCTATGTCGGACAGCTTCCAAGAGACCCAGTACTTC